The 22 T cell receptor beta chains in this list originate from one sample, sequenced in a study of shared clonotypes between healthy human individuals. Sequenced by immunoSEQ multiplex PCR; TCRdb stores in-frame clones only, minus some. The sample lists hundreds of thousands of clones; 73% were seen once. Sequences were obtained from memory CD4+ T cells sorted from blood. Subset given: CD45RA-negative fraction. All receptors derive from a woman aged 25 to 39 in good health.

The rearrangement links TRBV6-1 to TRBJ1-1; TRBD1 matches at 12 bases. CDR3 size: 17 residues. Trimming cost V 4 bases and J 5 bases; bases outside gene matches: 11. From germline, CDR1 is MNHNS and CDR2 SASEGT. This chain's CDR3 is CASSAVGTGGIRTEAFF. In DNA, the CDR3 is TGTGCCAGCAGTGCCGTAGGGACAGGGGGCATTAGGACTGAAGCTTTCTTT.

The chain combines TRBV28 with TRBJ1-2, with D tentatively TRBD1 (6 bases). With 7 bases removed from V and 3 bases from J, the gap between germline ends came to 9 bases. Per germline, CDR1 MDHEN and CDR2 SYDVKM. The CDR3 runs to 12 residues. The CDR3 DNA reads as TGTGCCAGCAATTCAGGGGACTATGGCTACACCTTC. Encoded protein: CASNSGDYGYTF.

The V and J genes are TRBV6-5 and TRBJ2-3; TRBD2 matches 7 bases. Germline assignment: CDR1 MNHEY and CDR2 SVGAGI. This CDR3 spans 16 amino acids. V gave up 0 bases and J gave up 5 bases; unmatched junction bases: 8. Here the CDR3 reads CASSYSGPLAEDTQYF. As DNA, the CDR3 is TGTGCCAGCAGTTACTCGGGGCCCCTAGCGGAAGATACGCAGTATTTT.

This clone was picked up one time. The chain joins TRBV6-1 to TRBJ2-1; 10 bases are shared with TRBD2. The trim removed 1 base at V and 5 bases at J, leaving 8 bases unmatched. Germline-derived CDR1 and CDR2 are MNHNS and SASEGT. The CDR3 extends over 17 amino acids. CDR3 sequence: CASSEDSLAGVHNEQFF. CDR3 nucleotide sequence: TGTGCCAGCAGTGAAGATTCGCTAGCGGGAGTCCACAATGAGCAGTTCTTC.

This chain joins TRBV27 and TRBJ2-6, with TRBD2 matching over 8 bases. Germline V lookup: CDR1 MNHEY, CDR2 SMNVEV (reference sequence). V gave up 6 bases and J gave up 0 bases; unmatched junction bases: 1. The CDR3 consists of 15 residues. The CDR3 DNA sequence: TGTGCCAGCAGGGCGGGGGGCTCTGGGGCCAACGTCCTGACTTTC. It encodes CASRAGGSGANVLTF. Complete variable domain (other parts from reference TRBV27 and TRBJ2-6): EAQVTQNPRYLITVTGKKLTVTCSQNMNHEYMSWYRQDPGLGLRQIYYSMNVEVTDKGDVPEGYKVSRKEKRNFPLILESPSPNQTSLYFCASRAGGSGANVLTFGAGSRLTVL.

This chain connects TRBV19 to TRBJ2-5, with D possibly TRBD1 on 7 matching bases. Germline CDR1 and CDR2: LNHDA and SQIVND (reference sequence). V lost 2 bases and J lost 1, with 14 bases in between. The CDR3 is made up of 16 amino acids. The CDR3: CASSISGGGGQETQYF. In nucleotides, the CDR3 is TGTGCCAGTAGTATAAGCGGAGGGGGCGGCCAAGAGACCCAGTACTTC. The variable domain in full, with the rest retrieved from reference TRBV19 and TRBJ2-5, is DGGITQSPKYLFRKEGQNVTLSCEQNLNHDAMYWYRQDPGQGLRLIYYSQIVNDFQKGDIAEGYSVSREKKESFPLTVTSAQKNPTAFYLCASSISGGGGQETQYFGPGTRLLVL.

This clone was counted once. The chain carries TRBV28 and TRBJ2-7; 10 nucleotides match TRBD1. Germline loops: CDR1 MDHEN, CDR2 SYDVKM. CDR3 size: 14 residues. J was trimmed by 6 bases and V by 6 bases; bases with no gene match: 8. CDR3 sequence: CASSAPGQGTEQYF. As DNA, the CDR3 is TGTGCCAGCAGCGCACCGGGACAGGGGACCGAGCAGTACTTC.

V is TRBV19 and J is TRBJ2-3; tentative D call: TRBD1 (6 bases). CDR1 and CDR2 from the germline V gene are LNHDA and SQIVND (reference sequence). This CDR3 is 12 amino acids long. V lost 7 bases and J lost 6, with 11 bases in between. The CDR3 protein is CASKAGADTQYF. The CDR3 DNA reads TGTGCCAGTAAGGCAGGGGCCGATACGCAGTATTTT.

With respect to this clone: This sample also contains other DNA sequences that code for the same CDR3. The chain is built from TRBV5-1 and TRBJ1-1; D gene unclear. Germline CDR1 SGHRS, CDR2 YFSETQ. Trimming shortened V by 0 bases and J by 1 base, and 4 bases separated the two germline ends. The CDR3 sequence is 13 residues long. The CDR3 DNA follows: TGCGCCAGCAGCTTGGGGAGGAACACTGAAGCTTTCTTT. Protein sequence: CASSLGRNTEAFF.

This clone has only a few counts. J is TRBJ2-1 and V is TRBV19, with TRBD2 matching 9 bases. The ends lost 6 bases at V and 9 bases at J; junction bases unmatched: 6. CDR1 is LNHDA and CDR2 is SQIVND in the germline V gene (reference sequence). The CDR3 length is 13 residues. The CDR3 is CASSSLAGAEQFF. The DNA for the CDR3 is TGTGCCAGTAGCTCGTTAGCGGGAGCTGAGCAGTTCTTC.

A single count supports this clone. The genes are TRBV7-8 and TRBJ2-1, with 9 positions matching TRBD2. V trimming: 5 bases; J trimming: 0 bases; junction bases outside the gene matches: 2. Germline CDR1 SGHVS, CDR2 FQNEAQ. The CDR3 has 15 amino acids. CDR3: CASSPTSGSYNEQFF. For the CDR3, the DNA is TGTGCCAGCAGCCCGACTAGCGGCTCCTACAATGAGCAGTTCTTC.

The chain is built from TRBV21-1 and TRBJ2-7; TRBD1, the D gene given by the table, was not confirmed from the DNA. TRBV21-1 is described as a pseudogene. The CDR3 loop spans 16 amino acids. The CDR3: CASRFNRDREVYEQYF. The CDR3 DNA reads TGTGCCAGCAGATTTAACCGGGACAGGGAAGTCTACGAGCAGTACTTC.

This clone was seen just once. DNA for the CDR3: TGTGCCAGCGTAAACCCGGGACTCCAGTATGGCTACACCTTC. Its protein is CASVNPGLQYGYTF. The gene calls are TRBV28 and TRBJ1-2; D is perhaps TRBD1 (5 bases). V gave up 8 bases and J gave up 5 bases, with 18 bases separating them. In germline, CDR1 is MDHEN, CDR2 SYDVKM. CDR3 length equals 14 residues.

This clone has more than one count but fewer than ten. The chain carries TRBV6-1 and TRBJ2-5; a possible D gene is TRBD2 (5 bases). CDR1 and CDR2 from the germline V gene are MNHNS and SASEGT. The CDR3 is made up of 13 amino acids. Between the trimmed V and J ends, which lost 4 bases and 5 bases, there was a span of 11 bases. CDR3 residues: CASSVGVRETQYF. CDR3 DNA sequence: TGTGCCAGCAGTGTCGGGGTCAGGGAGACCCAGTACTTC.

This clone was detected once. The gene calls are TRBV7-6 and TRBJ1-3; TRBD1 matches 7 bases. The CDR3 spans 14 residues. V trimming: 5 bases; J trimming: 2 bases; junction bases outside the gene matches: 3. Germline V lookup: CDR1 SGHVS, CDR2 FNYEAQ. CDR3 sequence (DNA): TGTGCCAGCAGCATGGACAGGACTGGAAACACCATATATTTT. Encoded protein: CASSMDRTGNTIYF.

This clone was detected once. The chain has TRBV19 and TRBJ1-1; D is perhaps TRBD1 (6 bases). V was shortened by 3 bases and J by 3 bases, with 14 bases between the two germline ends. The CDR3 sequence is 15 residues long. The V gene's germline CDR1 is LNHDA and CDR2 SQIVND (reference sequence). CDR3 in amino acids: CASSIRWNRDTEAFF. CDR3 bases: TGTGCCAGTAGTATTAGGTGGAACAGGGACACTGAAGCTTTCTTT.

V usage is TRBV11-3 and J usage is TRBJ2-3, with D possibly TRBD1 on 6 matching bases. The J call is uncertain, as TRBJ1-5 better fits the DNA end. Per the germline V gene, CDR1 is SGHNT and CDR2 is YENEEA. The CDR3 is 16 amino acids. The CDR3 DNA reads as TGTGCCAGCAGCCTTTCAGGGGCGGCTAGCACAGATACGCAGCATTTT. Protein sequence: CASSLSGAASTDTQHF.

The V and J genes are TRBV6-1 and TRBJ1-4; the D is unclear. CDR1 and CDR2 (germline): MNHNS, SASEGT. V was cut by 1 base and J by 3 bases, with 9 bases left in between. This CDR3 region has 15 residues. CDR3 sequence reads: CASSEGAVPNEKLFF. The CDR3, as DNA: TGTGCCAGCAGTGAAGGGGCAGTACCTAATGAAAAACTGTTTTTT.

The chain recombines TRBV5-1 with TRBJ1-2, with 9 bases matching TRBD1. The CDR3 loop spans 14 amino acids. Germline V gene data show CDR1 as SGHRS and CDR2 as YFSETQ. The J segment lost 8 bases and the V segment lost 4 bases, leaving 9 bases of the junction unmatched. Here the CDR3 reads CASSPGTGNRGYTF. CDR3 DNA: TGCGCCAGCAGCCCGGGGACAGGGAATCGGGGCTACACCTTC.

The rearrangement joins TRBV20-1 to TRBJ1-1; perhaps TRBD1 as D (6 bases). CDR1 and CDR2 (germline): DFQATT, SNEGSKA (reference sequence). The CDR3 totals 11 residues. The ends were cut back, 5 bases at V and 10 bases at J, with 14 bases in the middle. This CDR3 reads CSARGGPGAFF. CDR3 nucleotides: TGCAGTGCTCGGGGGGGGCCCGGAGCTTTCTTT.

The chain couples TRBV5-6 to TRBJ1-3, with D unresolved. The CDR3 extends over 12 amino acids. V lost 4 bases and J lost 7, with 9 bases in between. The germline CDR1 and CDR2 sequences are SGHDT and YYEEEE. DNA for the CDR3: TGTGCCAGCAGCCGGACTACGAACACCATATATTTT. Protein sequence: CASSRTTNTIYF.

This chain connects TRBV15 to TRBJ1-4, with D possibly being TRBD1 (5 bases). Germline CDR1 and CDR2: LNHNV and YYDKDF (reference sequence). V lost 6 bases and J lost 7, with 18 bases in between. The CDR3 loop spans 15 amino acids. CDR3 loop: CATRVGTSGGEKLFF. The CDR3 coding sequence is TGTGCCACCAGAGTTGGAACCTCCGGGGGTGAAAAACTGTTTTTT.